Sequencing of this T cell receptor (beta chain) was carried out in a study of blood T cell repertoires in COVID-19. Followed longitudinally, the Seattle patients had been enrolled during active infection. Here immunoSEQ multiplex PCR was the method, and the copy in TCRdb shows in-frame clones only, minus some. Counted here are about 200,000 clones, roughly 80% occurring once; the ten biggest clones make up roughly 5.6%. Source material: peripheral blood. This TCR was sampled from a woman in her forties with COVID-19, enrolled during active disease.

The CDR3 sequence is CASSFTSGRARLGTDTQYF. Here the CDR3 DNA reads TGCGCCAGCAGCTTTACTAGCGGGAGGGCCCGTTTGGGGACAGATACGCAGTATTTT. The rearrangement joins TRBV5-1 to TRBJ2-3, with 13 bases matching TRBD2. The CDR3 is 19 residues long. Germline V CDR1 and CDR2: SGHRS, YFSETQ. V shed 2 bases, J shed 3 bases, and the junction held 12 bases outside the gene matches.